This T cell receptor beta chain was sequenced in a study of T cell clonotyping in hematopoietic cell transplantation. Study findings and constraints: Broader posttransplant TCR repertoire diversity was predicted by graft donor and pretransplant recipient Inverse Simpson Index values. Cells were unsorted, so CD4 and CD8 contributions were not separated. After transplant, recipient diversity fell while pathologically expanded clonotypes grew through day 180. At the given depth, recipient repertoires were over 97% de novo clonotypes.

This clone was found once. Its antigen is currently unknown. Between the trimmed V and J ends, which lost 4 bases and 3 bases, there was a span of 17 bases. Germline V gives CDR1 SGHTS, CDR2 YDEGEE. The CDR3 runs 15 residues. The protocol was immunoSEQ multiplex PCR, while the TCRdb copy is restricted to in-frame clones and leaves out a portion. The table lists around 4,900 clones, 95% to 97% of them singletons. Sample: PBMCs, taken 100 days after allogeneic stem cell transplant. The clonotype comes from a male patient aged 35 to 55 who had an allogeneic stem cell transplant from a related donor, so the T cells may come from the graft donor. Some clones in this sample may be carry-over from other donors' samples. The V and J genes are TRBV5-8 and TRBJ2-7, with D perhaps matching TRBD1 (6 bases). CDR3 bases: TGTGCCAGCAGCGGACCACGCAGGGGCATCTACGAGCAGTACTTC. Its translation is CASSGPRRGIYEQYF.